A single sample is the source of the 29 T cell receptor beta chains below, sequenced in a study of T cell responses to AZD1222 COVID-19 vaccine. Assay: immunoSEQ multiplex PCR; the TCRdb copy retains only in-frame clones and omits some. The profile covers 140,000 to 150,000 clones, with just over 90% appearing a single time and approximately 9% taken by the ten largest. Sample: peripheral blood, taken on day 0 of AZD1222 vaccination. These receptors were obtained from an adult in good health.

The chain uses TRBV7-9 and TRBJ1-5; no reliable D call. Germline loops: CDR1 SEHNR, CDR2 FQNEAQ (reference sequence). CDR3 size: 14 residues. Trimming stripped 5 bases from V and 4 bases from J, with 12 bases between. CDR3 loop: CASSLWPGNQPQHF. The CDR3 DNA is TGTGCCAGCAGCCTGTGGCCGGGGAATCAGCCCCAGCATTTT. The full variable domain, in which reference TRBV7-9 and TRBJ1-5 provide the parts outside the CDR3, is DTGVSQNPRHKITKRGQNVTFRCDPISEHNRLYWYRQTLGQGPEFLTYFQNEAQLEKSRLLSDRFSAERPKGSFSTLEIQRTEQGDSAMYLCASSLWPGNQPQHFGDGTRLSIL.

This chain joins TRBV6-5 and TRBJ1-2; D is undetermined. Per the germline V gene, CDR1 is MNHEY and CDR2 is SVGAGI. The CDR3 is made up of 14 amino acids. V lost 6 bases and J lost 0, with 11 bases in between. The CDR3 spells CASRTGRPNYGYTF. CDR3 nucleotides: TGTGCCAGCAGGACCGGGCGGCCTAACTATGGCTACACCTTC.

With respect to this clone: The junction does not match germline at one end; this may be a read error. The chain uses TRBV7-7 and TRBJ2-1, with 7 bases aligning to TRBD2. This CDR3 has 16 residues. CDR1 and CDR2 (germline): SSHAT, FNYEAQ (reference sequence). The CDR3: CASSLEGRGTWNEQFF. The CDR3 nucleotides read TGTGCTAGCAGCTTAGAAGGGCGGGGGACCTGGAATGAGCAGTTCTTC.

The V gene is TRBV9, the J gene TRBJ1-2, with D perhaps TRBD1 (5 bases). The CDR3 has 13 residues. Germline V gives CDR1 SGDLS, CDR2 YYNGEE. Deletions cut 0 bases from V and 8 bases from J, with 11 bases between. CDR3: CASSVGGAWGYTF. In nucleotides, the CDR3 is TGTGCCAGCAGCGTAGGAGGGGCGTGGGGCTACACCTTC.

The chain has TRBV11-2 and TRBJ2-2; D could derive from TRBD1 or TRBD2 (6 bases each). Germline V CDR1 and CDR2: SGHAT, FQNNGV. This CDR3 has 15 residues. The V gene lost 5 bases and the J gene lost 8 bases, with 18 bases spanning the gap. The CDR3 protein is CASSTYKGGTGELFF. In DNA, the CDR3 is TGTGCCAGCAGCACCTACAAAGGGGGGACGGGGGAGCTGTTTTTT.

The chain's CDR3 is CASSLISGGAYEQYF. The CDR3 coding sequence is TGCGCCAGCAGCTTAATATCAGGGGGCGCCTACGAGCAGTACTTC. The chain combines TRBV5-1 with TRBJ2-7; TRBD1 matches 8 bases. The germline CDR1 and CDR2 sequences are SGHRS and YFSETQ. The CDR3 has 15 residues. V was clipped by 2 bases and J by 2 bases; unmatched bases: 6.

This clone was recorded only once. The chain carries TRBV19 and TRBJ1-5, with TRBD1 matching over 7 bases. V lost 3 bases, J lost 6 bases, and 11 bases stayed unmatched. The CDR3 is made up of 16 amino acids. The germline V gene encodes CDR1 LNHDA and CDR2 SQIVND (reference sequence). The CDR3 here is CASSMGYRGFGQPQHF. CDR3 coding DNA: TGTGCCAGTAGTATGGGGTACAGGGGATTTGGTCAGCCCCAGCATTTT.

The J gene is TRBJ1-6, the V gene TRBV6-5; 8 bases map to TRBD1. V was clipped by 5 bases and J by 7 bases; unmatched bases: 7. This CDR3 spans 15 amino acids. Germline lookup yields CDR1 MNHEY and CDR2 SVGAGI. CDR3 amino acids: CASSPSQGANSPLHF. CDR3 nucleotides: TGTGCCAGCAGTCCAAGTCAGGGGGCAAATTCACCCCTCCACTTT.

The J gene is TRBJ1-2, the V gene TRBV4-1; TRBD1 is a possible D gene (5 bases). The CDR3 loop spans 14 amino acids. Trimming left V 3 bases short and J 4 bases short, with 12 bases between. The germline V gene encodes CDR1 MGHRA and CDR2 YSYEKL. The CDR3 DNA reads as TGCGCCAGCAGCCAGGCAGGGTCTTTCTATGGCTACACCTTC. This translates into CASSQAGSFYGYTF.

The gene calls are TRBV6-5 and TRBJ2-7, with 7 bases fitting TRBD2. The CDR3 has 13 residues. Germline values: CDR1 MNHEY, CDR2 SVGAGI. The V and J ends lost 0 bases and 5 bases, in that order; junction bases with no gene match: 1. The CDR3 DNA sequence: TGTGCCAGCAGTTACTCGGGGGGGAACGAGCAGTACTTC. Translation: CASSYSGGNEQYF.

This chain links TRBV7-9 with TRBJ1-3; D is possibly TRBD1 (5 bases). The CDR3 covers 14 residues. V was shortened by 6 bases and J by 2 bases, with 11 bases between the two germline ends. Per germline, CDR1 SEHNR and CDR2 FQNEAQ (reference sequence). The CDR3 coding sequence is TGTGCCAGCAGAAAAGACAGCGCTGGAAACACCATATATTTT. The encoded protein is CASRKDSAGNTIYF.

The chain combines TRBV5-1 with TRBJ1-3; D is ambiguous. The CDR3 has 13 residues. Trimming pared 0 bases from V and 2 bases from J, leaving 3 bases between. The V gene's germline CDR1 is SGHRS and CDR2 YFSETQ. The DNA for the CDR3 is TGCGCCAGCAGCTTGGAAACTGGAAACACCATATATTTT. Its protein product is CASSLETGNTIYF.

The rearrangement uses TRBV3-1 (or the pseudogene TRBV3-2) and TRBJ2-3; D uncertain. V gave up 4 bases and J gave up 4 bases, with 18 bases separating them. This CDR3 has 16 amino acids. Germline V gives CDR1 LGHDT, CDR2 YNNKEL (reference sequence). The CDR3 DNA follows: TGTGCCAGCAGCCTAGGGTTCATAGGTTCCTCAGATACGCAGTATTTT. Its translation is CASSLGFIGSSDTQYF.

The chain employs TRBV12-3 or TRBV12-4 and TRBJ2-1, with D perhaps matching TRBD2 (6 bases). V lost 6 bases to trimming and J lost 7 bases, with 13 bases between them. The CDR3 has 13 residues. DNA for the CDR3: TGTGCCAGCAGCCTTGTCGGGGGAAATGAGCAGTTCTTC. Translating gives CASSLVGGNEQFF.

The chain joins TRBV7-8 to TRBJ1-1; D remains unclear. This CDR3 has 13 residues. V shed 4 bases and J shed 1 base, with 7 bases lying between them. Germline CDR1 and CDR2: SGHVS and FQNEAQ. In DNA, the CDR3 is TGTGCCAGCAGCTACGAGGGGAACACTGAAGCTTTCTTT. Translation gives CASSYEGNTEAFF.

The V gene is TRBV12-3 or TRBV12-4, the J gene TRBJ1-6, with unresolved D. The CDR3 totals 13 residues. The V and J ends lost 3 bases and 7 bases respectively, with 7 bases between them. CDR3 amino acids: CASSLMWNSPLHF. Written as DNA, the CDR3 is TGTGCCAGCAGTTTGATGTGGAATTCACCCCTCCACTTT.

The CDR3 loop is CASGFNLAGRVEQYF. CDR3 in DNA: TGTGCTAGTGGTTTTAACCTAGCAGGTCGGGTCGAGCAGTACTTC. V is TRBV12-5 and J is TRBJ2-7, with D possibly matching TRBD2 (5 bases). This CDR3 contains 15 residues. Between the trimmed V and J ends, which lost 3 bases and 6 bases, there was a span of 18 bases. Germline V gene sequence: CDR1 LGHNT, CDR2 FRNRAP.

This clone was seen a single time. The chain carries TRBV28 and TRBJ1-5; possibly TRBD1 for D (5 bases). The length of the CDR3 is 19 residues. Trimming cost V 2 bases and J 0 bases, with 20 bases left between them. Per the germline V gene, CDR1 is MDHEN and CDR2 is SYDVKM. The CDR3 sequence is CASSLREGALQYSNQPQHF. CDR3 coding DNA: TGTGCCAGCAGTTTACGCGAAGGGGCACTCCAATATAGCAATCAGCCCCAGCATTTT.

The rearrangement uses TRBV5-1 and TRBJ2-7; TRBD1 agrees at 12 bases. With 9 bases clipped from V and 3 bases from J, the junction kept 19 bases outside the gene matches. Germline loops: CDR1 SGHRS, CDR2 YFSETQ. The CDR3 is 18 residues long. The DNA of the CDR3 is TGCGCCACCACCGGGACAATTGCCCGGGACAGGGGGCTCTACGAGCAGTACTTC. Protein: CATTGTIARDRGLYEQYF. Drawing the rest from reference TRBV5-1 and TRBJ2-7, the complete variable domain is KAGVTQTPRYLIKTRGQQVTLSCSPISGHRSVSWYQQTPGQGLQFLFEYFSETQRNKGNFPGRFSGRQFSNSRSEMNVSTLELGDSALYLCATTGTIARDRGLYEQYFGPGTRLTVT.

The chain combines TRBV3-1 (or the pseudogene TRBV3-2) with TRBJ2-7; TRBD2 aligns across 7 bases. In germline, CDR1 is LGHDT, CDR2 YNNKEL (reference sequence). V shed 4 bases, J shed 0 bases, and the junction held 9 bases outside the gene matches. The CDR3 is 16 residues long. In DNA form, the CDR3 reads TGTGCCAGCAGCCTCAGTTCGGGGGGAATCTCCTACGAGCAGTACTTC. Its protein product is CASSLSSGGISYEQYF.

The chain's CDR3 is CASSRDRVPTLSTYGYTF. Written as DNA, the CDR3 is TGTGCCAGCAGCCGGGACAGGGTACCCACTTTGTCGACCTATGGCTACACCTTC. J is TRBJ1-2 and V is TRBV7-9; 9 bases line up with TRBD1. The CDR3 sequence is 18 residues long. In germline, CDR1 is SEHNR, CDR2 FQNEAQ (reference sequence). V dropped 5 bases and J dropped 4; count of bases not matched to a gene: 17.

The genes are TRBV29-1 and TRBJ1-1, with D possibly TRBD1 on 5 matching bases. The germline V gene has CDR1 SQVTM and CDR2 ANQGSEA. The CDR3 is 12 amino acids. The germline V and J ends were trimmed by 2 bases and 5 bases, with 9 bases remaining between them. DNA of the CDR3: TGCAGCGTTGAACCCAGGGCGACTGAAGCTTTCTTT. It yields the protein CSVEPRATEAFF. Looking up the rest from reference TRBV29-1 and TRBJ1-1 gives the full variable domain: SAVISQKPSRDICQRGTSLTIQCQVDSQVTMMFWYRQQPGQSLTLIATANQGSEATYESGFVIDKFPISRPNLTFSTLTVSNMSPEDSSIYLCSVEPRATEAFFGQGTRLTVV.

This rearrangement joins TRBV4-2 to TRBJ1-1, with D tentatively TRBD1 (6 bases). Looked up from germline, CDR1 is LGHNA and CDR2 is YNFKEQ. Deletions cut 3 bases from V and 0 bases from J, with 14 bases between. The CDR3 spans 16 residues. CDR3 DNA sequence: TGTGCCAGCAGCCACCTCTCGGGGGGCCTGAACACTGAAGCTTTCTTT. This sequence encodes CASSHLSGGLNTEAFF.

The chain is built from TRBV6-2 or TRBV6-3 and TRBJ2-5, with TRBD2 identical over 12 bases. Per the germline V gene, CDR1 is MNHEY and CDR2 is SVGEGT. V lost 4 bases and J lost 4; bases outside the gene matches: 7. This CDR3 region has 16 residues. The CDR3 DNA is TGTGCCAGCAGTTGGGGTACGACTAGCGGGGGAGAGACCCAGTACTTC. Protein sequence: CASSWGTTSGGETQYF.

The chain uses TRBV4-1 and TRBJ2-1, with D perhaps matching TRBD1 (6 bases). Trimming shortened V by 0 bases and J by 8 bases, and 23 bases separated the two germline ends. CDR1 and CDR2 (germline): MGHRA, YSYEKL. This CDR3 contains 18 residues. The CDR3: CASSQENQQNYPGDEQFF. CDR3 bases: TGCGCCAGCAGCCAAGAAAACCAGCAGAACTACCCAGGGGATGAGCAGTTCTTC.

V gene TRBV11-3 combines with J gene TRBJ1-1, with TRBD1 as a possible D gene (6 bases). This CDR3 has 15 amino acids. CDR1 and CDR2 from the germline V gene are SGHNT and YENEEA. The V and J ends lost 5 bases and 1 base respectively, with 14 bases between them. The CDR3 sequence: CASSGSGGQNTEAFF. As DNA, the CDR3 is TGTGCCAGCAGCGGGAGCGGGGGGCAGAACACTGAAGCTTTCTTT.

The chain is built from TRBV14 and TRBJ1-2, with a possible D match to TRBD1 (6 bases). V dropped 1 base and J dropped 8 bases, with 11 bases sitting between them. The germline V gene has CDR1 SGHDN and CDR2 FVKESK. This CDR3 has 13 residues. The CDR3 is CASSQVQGDGYTF. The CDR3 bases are TGTGCCAGCAGCCAAGTACAGGGTGACGGCTACACCTTC.

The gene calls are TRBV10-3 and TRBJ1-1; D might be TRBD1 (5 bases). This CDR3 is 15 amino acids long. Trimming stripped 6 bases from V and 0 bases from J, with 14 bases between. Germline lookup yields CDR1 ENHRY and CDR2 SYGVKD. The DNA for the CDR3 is TGTGCCATCAGCAGCAGCCAGGGTATGAACACTGAAGCTTTCTTT. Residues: CAISSSQGMNTEAFF.

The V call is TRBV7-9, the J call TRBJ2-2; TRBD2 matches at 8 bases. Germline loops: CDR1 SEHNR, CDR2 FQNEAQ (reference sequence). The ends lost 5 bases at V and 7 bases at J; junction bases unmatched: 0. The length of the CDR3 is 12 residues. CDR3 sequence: CASSREGGELFF. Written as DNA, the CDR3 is TGTGCCAGCAGCCGGGAGGGCGGGGAGCTGTTTTTT.